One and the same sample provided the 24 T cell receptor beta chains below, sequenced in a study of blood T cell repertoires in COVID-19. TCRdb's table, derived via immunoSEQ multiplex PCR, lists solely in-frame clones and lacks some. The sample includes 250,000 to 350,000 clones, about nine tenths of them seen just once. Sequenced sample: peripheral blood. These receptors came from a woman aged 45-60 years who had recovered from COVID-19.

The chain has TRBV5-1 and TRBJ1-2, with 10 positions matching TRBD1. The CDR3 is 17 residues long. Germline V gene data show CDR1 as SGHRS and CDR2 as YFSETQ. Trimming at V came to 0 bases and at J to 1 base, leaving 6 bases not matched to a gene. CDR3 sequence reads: CASSLGTGGFVNYGYTF. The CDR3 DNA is TGCGCCAGCAGCTTGGGGACAGGGGGTTTTGTTAACTATGGCTACACCTTC.

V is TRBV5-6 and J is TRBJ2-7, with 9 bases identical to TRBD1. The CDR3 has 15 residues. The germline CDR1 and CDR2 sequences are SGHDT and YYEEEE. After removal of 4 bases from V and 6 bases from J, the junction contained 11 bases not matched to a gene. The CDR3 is CASSATGGRGREQYF. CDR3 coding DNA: TGTGCCAGCAGCGCTACAGGGGGCCGCGGGCGCGAGCAGTACTTC.

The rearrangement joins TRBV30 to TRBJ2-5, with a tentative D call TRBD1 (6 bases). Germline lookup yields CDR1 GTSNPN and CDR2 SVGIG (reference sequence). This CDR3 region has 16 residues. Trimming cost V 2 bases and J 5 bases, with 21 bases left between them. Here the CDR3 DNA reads TGTGCCTGGAGTAAGATCTCTGGGGGCGCCCAGGAGACCCAGTACTTC. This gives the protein CAWSKISGGAQETQYF.

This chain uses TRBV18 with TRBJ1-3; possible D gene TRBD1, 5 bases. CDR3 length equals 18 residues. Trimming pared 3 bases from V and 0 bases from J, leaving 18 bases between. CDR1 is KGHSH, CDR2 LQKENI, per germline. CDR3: CASSPVLQALLSGNTIYF. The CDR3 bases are TGTGCCAGCTCACCCGTCCTACAGGCCTTGCTCTCTGGAAACACCATATATTTT.

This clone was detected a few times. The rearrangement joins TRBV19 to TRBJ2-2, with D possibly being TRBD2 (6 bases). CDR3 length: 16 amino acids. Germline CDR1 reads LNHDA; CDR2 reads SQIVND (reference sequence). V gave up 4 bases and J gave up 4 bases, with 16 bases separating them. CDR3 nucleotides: TGTGCCAGTAGTACCTCCGGGGACTTATCCACCGGGGAGCTGTTTTTT. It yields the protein CASSTSGDLSTGELFF.

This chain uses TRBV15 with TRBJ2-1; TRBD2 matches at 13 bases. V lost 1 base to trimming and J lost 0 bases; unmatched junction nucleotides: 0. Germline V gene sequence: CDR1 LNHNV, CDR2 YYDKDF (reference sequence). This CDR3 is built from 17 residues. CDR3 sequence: CATSRGTSGSSYNEQFF. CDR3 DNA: TGTGCCACCAGCAGAGGGACTAGCGGGAGCTCCTACAATGAGCAGTTCTTC.

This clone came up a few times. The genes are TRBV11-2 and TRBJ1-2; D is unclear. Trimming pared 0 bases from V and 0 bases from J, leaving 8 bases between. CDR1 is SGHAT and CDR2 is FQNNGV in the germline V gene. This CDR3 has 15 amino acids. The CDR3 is CASSLDPTTNYGYTF. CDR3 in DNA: TGTGCCAGCAGCTTAGACCCGACTACTAACTATGGCTACACCTTC.

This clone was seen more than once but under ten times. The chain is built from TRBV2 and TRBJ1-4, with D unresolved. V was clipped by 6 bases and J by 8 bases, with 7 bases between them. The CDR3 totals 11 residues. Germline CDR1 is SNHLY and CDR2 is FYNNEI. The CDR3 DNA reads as TGTGCCAGCAGGGAGGTGGAAAAACTGTTTTTT. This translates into CASREVEKLFF.

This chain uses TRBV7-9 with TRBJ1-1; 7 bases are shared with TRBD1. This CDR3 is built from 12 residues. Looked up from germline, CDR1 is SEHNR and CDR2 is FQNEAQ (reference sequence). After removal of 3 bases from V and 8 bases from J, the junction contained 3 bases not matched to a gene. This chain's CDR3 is CASSFPGGEAFF. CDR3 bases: TGTGCCAGCAGCTTCCCAGGGGGGGAAGCTTTCTTT.

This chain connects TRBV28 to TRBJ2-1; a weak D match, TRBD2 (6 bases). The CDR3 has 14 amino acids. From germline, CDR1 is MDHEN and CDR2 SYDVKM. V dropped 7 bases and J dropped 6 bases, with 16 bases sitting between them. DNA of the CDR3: TGTGCCAGCACCCACACGGGGGTGGTCAATGAGCAGTTCTTC. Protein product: CASTHTGVVNEQFF.

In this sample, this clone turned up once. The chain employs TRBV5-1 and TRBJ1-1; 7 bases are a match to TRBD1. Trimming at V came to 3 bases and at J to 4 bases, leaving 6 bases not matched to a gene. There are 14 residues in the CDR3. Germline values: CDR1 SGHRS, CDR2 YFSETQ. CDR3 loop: CASSSLTGLTEAFF. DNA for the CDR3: TGCGCCAGCAGCTCCTTGACAGGGCTCACTGAAGCTTTCTTT.

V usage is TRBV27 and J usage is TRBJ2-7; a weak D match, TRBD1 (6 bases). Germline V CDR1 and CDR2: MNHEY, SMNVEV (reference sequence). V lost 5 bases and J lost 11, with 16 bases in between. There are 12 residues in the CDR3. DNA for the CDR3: TGTGCCAGCAGTCCCACTGGGCGGACAGAGTACTTC. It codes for CASSPTGRTEYF.

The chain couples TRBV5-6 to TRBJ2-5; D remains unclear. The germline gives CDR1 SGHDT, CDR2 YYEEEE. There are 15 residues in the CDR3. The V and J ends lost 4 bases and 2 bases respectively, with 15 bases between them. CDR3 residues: CASSPPGVGQETQYF. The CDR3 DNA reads TGTGCCAGCAGCCCCCCGGGTGTCGGACAAGAGACCCAGTACTTC.

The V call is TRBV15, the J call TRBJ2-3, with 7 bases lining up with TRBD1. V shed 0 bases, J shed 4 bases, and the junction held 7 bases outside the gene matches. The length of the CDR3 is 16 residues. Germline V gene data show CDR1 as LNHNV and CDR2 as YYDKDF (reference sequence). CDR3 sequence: CATSRDQSGGPDTQYF. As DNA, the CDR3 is TGTGCCACCAGCAGAGATCAGTCAGGGGGACCAGATACGCAGTATTTT.

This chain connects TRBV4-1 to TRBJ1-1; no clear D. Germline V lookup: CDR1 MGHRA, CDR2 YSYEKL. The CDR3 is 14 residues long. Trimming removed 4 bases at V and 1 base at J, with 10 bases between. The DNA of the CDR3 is TGCGCCAGCAGCCCGGTCGCTGGGAACACTGAAGCTTTCTTT. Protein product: CASSPVAGNTEAFF.

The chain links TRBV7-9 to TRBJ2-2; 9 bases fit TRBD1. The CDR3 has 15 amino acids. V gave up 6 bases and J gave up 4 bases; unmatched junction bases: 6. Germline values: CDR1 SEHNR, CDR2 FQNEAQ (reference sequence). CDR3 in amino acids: CASSRTGASTGELFF. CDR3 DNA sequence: TGTGCCAGCAGTCGGACAGGGGCATCCACCGGGGAGCTGTTTTTT.

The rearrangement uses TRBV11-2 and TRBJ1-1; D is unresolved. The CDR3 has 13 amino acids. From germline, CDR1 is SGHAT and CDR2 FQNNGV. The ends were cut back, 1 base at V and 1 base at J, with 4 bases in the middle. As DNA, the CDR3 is TGTGCCAGCAGCTTAGCTACGAACACTGAAGCTTTCTTT. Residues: CASSLATNTEAFF.

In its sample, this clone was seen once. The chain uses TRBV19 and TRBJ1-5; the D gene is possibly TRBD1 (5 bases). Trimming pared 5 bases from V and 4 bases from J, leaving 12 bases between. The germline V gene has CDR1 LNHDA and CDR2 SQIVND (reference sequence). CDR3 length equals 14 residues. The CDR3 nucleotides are TGTGCCAGTAGTCCTATTGGGGGGAATCAGCCCCAGCATTTT. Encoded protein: CASSPIGGNQPQHF.

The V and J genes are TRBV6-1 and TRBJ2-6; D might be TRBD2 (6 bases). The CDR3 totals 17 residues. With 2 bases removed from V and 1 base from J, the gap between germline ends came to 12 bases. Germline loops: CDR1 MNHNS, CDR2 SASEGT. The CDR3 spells CASSESEGQSGANVLTF. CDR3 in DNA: TGTGCCAGCAGTGAATCGGAGGGTCAATCTGGGGCCAACGTCCTGACTTTC.

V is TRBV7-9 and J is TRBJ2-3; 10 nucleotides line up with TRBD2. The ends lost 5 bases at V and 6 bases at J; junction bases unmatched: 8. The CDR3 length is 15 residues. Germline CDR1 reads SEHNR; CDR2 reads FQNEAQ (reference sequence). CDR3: CASSLGLAMGDTQYF. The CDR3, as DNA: TGTGCCAGCAGCCTGGGACTAGCGATGGGGGATACGCAGTATTTT.

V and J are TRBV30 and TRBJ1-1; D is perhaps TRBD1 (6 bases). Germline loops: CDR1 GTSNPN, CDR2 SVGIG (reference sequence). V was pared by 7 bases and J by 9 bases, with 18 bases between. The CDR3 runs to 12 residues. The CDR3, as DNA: TGTGCCTTTGTACCGAACAGGGCCCAAGCTTTCTTT. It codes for CAFVPNRAQAFF.

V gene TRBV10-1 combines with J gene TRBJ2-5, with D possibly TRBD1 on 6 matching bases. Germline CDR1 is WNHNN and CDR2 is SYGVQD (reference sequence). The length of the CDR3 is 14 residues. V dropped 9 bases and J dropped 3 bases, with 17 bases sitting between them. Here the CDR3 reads CARNLTGNEETQYF. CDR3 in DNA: TGCGCCAGAAACTTAACAGGGAACGAAGAGACCCAGTACTTC.

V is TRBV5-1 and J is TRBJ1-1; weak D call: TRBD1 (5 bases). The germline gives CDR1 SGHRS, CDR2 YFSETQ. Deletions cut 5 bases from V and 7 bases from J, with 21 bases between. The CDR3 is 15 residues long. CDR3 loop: CASRFGGDGSIEAFF. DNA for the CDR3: TGCGCCAGCAGGTTTGGGGGGGACGGGTCGATTGAAGCTTTCTTT.

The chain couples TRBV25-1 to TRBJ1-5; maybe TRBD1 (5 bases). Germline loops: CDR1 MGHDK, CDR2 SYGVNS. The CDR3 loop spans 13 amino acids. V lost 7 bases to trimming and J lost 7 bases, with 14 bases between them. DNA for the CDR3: TGTGCCAGCACGGGGGTGGGTGGCCAGCCCCAGCATTTT. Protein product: CASTGVGGQPQHF.